Listed here are 21 T cell receptor beta chains from one sample, sequenced in a study of tumor and adjacent non-tumor tissue in lung cancer. The template was RNA from unsorted bulk tissue. This non-tumor lung sample came from over 3 cm beyond the tumor edge. TCRbeta libraries were built with three rounds of nested PCR, modified from ARM-PCR. A single record per CDR3 protein comes from TCRdb applying MiXCR to the multiplex PCR reads. The sample has 100,000 or so distinct CDR3 sequences, 80% seen once; the top ten hold more than 25%. The sample was distant non-tumor lung tissue. These receptors all come from a man between 60 and 75 years old with small cell lung cancer.

This clonotype has only a few counts. One end of the junction fails to match germline, which may point to a read error. The chain joins TRBV6-5 to TRBJ2-1, with D possibly TRBD2 on 6 matching bases. This CDR3 has 15 residues. Germline loops: CDR1 MNHEY, CDR2 SVGAGI. The CDR3 DNA sequence: TGTGCCAGCAGTTATTCTGGGGGAGCGGGTAATGGGCAGTTCTTC. This encodes CASSYSGGAGNGQFF.

V is TRBV5-1 and J is TRBJ2-7, with a possible D match to TRBD1 (6 bases). CDR3 size: 18 residues. Germline loops: CDR1 SGHRS, CDR2 YFSETQ. V was clipped by 2 bases and J by 1 base, with 22 bases between them. This chain's CDR3 is CASSFRLGAQIGSYEQYF. The CDR3 DNA reads as TGCGCCAGCAGCTTTAGATTGGGGGCGCAGATTGGGTCCTACGAGCAGTACTTC.

For this clonotype: The junction does not match germline at one end; this may be a read error. This chain joins TRBV11-2 and TRBJ2-5; D is undetermined. The CDR3 sequence is 13 residues long. Germline CDR1 and CDR2: SGHAT and FQNNGV. The CDR3 sequence: CAGSWDSQETQYF. Written as DNA, the CDR3 is TGTGCCGGCAGCTGGGATAGCCAAGAGACCCAGTACTTC.

Comments on this clonotype: As the CDR3 is not closed by the conserved phenylalanine or tryptophan, this likely results from a read error. The limits of the CDR3 on the DNA are not certain, so only TCRdb's listed CDR3 is given. The V gene is TRBV11-2, the J gene TRBJ2-7; the table calls TRBD2, which could not be checked here. Germline CDR1 reads SGHAT; CDR2 reads FQNNGV. The length of the CDR3 is 19 amino acids, counting both ends. The CDR3 protein is CASSFRASGRASLYYEHYA.

In the case of this clonotype: This CDR3 fails to terminate in the conserved phenylalanine or tryptophan, so it likely reflects a read error. The chain couples TRBV11-3 to TRBJ1-1; no firm D call. The CDR3 length is 13 residues. Germline V gene lookup returns CDR1 SGHNT and CDR2 YENEEA. The CDR3 sequence: CASSKEEGTEAFL. The CDR3 coding sequence is TGTGCCAGCAGTAAGGAGGAGGGCACTGAGGCTTTCCTT.

As regards this clonotype: This likely comes from a read error, as the CDR3 has no conserved phenylalanine or tryptophan at its end. The V and J genes are TRBV29-1 and TRBJ2-7; D gene uncertain. Germline CDR1 and CDR2: SQVTM and ANQGSEA. CDR3 length: 12 amino acids. This CDR3 is CNVGPYSYEQYS. In DNA, the CDR3 is TGCAACGTGGGCCCTTATTCCTACGAGCAGTACTCC.

The sample holds many counts of this clonotype. The chain couples TRBV7-9 to TRBJ2-1; 10 nucleotides align to TRBD2. CDR3 length: 15 amino acids. Germline V gives CDR1 SEHNR, CDR2 FQNEAQ (reference sequence). With V trimmed by 2 bases and J by 8 bases, 6 bases remained unmatched. The CDR3 DNA sequence: TGTGCCAGCAGCTTATTAGCGGGAGGTAACTATGAGCAGTTCTTC. Translation gives CASSLLAGGNYEQFF.

The rearrangement joins TRBV11-1 to TRBJ2-1, with 8 nucleotides matching TRBD2. Germline V lookup: CDR1 SGHAT, CDR2 FQDESV (reference sequence). V was clipped by 8 bases and J by 7 bases; unmatched bases: 22. This CDR3 region has 18 residues. CDR3 protein: CASCSESTTSVSSNEQFF. CDR3 nucleotide sequence: TGTGCCAGCTGCTCAGAATCGACGACTAGCGTGAGTAGTAATGAGCAGTTCTTC.

On this clonotype: At one end, the junction sequence differs from germline, possibly due to a read error. The rearrangement joins TRBV12-3 or TRBV12-4 to TRBJ2-1; perhaps TRBD1 as D (6 bases). The CDR3 totals 14 residues. CDR3 sequence reads: CASTGKQGISEQFF. As DNA, the CDR3 is TGTGCAAGCACAGGGAAGCAGGGAATTAGTGAGCAGTTCTTC.

About this clonotype itself: One end of the junction fails to match germline, which may point to a read error. This chain uses TRBV4-2 with TRBJ2-7; 12 positions agree with TRBD2. Germline V gene sequence: CDR1 LGHNA, CDR2 YNFKEQ. The CDR3 has 17 amino acids. The CDR3 DNA reads as TGTGGCAGCAGTCGAGGAAGGACTAGCGGGGACTCCTACGAGCAGTACTTC. It translates to CGSSRGRTSGDSYEQYF.

The rearrangement joins TRBV12-3 or TRBV12-4 to TRBJ2-7; D perhaps matches TRBD2 (6 bases). The CDR3 covers 12 residues. V was trimmed by 8 bases and J by 5 bases, leaving 13 bases between them. Here the CDR3 reads CASGRKQHEQYF. As DNA, the CDR3 is TGTGCCAGCGGGAGGAAACAGCACGAGCAGTACTTC.

As for this clonotype: A junction boundary mismatches the germline segment, possibly from a read error. The chain employs TRBV11-3 and TRBJ2-1; D is unclear. There are 14 residues in the CDR3. Germline CDR1 SGHNT, CDR2 YENEEA. CDR3 nucleotides: TGTGCCAGCAGCTCCCGCTGGATAGACGATGAGCAGTCCTTC. It specifies CASSSRWIDDEQSF.

At least ten counts were recorded for this clonotype. The genes are TRBV29-1 and TRBJ1-1, with D hard to call. Germline assignment: CDR1 SQVTM and CDR2 ANQGSEA. V was trimmed by 4 bases and J by 2 bases, leaving 14 bases between them. The CDR3 totals 14 residues. The CDR3 reads CSVVDKTRNTEAFF. The CDR3 DNA sequence: TGCAGCGTTGTAGACAAAACAAGAAACACTGAAGCTTTCTTT. Full variable domain (remainder filled in from reference TRBV29-1 and TRBJ1-1): SAVISQKPSRDICQRGTSLTIQCQVDSQVTMMFWYRQQPGQSLTLIATANQGSEATYESGFVIDKFPISRPNLTFSTLTVSNMSPEDSSIYLCSVVDKTRNTEAFFGQGTRLTVV.

Regarding this clonotype: Here the CDR3 omits its conserved ending phenylalanine or tryptophan, so a read error is the likely source. The gene calls are TRBV29-1 and TRBJ2-1; possibly TRBD1 for D (6 bases). The germline V gene encodes CDR1 SQVTM and CDR2 ANQGSEA. Trimming pared 7 bases from V and 2 bases from J, leaving 12 bases between. The CDR3 length is 13 residues. In DNA, the CDR3 is TGCAGCGACAAGACAGGTACCTACAATGAGCAGTTCTCA. It specifies CSDKTGTYNEQFS.

Details on this clonotype: A much larger clone is a single base away; this may be a read error. The chain is built from TRBV20-1 and TRBJ2-5; D is uncertain. With 3 bases removed from V and 7 bases from J, the gap between germline ends came to 12 bases. The CDR3 runs to 12 residues. CDR1 and CDR2 (germline): DFQATT, SNEGSKA (reference sequence). In nucleotides, the CDR3 is TGCAGTGCTAGTGAAACTAAAGTGACCCAGTACTTC. Protein product: CSASETKVTQYF.

The J gene is TRBJ2-3, the V gene TRBV11-2, with 7 bases fitting TRBD2. The length of the CDR3 is 15 residues. V lost 5 bases, J lost 2 bases, and 7 bases stayed unmatched. The germline V gene encodes CDR1 SGHAT and CDR2 FQNNGV. The CDR3 loop is CASSHLGTTTDTQYF. DNA for the CDR3: TGTGCCAGCAGCCACTTAGGGACTACCACAGATACGCAGTATTTT.

The chain carries TRBV20-1 and TRBJ2-7; 8 bases line up with TRBD2. The CDR3 covers 15 residues. Germline V gene data show CDR1 as DFQATT and CDR2 as SNEGSKA (reference sequence). V lost 1 base and J lost 1; bases outside the gene matches: 6. CDR3 sequence: CSARVAGHRSYEQYF. DNA for the CDR3: TGCAGTGCTAGAGTAGCGGGACACCGGTCCTACGAGCAGTACTTC.

The table lists this clonotype with many counts. The CDR3 DNA is TGCGCCAGCAGCTTGGGGGGGACAGGCACCTCAGAGACCCAGTACTTC. The encoded protein is CASSLGGTGTSETQYF. The rearrangement uses TRBV5-1 and TRBJ2-5; 8 bases align to TRBD1. Germline-derived CDR1 and CDR2 are SGHRS and YFSETQ. The ends lost 0 bases at V and 4 bases at J; junction bases unmatched: 8. This CDR3 comprises 16 residues.

To note about this clonotype: A junction end diverges from the germline sequence, so it may reflect a read error. This chain uses TRBV11-2 with TRBJ2-1; D is unresolved. The CDR3 is 15 amino acids. The germline gives CDR1 SGHAT, CDR2 FQNNGV. The CDR3 reads CASNLDPSSYNEQFF. In DNA, the CDR3 is TGTGCCAGCAACTTAGATCCCTCCTCCTACAATGAGCAGTTCTTC.

This chain links TRBV11-2 with TRBJ2-7, with 12 bases that match TRBD2. CDR3 length: 19 amino acids. Germline CDR1 reads SGHAT; CDR2 reads FQNNGV. The CDR3 here is CASGFRASGRASLYYEQYV. The CDR3 coding sequence is TGTGCCAGTGGCTTTAGGGCTAGCGGGAGGGCGAGCCTTTACTACGAGCAGTATGTC.

The genes are TRBV29-1 and TRBJ1-1, with D hard to call. The CDR3 covers 14 residues. The V gene's germline CDR1 is SQVTM and CDR2 ANQGSEA. V shed 8 bases and J shed 2 bases, with 18 bases lying between them. The CDR3 sequence is CSSTRISHNTEAFF. CDR3 nucleotide sequence: TGCAGCTCAACCAGGATTTCCCACAACACTGAAGCTTTCTTT.